This T cell receptor delta chain was captured by sequencing in a study of gamma-delta T cells after stem cell transplantation. About this clone itself: The same CDR3 arises from other DNA sequences in this sample as well.

TCRdb ran CATT on the RT-PCR reads. The table has 13,000 or so delta-chain clones, about 32% seen once. Germline CDR1 reads NSMFDY; CDR2 reads ISSIKDK. The CDR3 loop spans 18 amino acids. Trimming took off 0 bases at V and 0 bases at J, with 21 bases between the two ends. The origin of this receptor is a human donor. It is not recorded whose cells these are; they may come from a transplant donor. This chain links TRAV29/DV5 with TRDJ1; maybe TRDD2 (5 bases). The sequenced sample consisted of gamma-delta T cells. The CDR3 bases are TGTGCAGCAAGCGCTACCCTACGCGCCCGGGAACACACCGATAAACTCATCTTT. This codes for CAASATLRAREHTDKLIF.